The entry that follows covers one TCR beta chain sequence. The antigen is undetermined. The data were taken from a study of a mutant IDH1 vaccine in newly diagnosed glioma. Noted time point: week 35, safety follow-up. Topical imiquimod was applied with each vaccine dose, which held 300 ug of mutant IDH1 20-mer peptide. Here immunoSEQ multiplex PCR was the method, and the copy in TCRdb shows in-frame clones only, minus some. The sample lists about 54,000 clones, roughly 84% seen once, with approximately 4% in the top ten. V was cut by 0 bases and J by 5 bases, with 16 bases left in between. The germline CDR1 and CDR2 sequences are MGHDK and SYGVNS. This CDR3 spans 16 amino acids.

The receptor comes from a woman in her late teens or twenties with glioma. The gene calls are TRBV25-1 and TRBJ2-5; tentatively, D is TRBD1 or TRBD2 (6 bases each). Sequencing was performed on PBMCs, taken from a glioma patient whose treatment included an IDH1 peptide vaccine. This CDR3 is CASSEYGVGGGETQYF. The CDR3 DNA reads TGTGCCAGCAGTGAATACGGGGTGGGGGGCGGGGAGACCCAGTACTTC. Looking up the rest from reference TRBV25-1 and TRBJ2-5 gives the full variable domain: EADIYQTPRYLVIGTGKKITLECSQTMGHDKMYWYQQDPGMELHLIHYSYGVNSTEKGDLSSESTVSRIRTEHFPLTLESARPSHTSQYLCASSEYGVGGGETQYFGPGTRLLVL.